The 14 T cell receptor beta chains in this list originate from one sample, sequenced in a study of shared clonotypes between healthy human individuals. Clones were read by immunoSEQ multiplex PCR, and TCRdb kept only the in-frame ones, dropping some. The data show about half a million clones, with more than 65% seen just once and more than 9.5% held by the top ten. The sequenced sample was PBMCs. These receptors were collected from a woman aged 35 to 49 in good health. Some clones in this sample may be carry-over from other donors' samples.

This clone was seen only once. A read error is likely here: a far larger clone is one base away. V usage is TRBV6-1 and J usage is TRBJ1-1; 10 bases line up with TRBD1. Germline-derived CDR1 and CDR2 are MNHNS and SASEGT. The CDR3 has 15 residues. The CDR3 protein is CAGSAGTGALFEAFF. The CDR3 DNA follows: TGTGCCGGCAGTGCGGGGACAGGGGCCCTGTTTGAAGCTTTCTTT.

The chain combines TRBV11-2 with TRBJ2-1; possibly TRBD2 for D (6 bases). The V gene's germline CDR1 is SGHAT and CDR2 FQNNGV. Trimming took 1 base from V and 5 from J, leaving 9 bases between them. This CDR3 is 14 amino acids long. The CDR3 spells CASSLAGVNNEQFF. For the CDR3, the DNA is TGTGCCAGCAGCTTAGCGGGAGTTAACAATGAGCAGTTCTTC.

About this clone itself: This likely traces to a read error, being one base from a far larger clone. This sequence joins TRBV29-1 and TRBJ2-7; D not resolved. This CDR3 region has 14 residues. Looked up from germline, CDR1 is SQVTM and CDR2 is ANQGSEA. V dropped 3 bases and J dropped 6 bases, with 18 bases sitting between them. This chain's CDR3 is CSVEVCYLDREQYF. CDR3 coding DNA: TGCAGCGTTGAGGTGTGCTATCTCGATCGCGAGCAGTACTTC.

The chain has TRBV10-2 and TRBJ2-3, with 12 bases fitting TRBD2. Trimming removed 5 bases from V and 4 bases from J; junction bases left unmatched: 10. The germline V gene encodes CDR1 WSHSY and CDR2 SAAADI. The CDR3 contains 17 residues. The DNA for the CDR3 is TGCGCCAGCAGTTTTTCTCTAGCGGGAGGGAGGGCAGATACGCAGTATTTT. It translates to CASSFSLAGGRADTQYF.

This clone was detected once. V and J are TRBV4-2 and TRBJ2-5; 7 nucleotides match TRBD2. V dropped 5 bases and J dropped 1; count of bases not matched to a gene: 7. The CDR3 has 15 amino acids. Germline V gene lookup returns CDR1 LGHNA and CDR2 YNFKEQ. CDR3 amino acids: CASSSSGAVQETQYF. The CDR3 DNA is TGTGCCAGCAGCTCAAGCGGGGCCGTCCAAGAGACCCAGTACTTC.

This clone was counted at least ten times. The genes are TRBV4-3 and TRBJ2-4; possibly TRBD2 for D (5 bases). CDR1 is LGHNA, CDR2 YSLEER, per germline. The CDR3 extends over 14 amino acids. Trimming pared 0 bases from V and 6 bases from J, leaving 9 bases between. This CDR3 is CASSQDTSRNIQYF. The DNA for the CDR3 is TGCGCCAGCAGCCAAGATACTAGTAGAAACATTCAGTACTTC.

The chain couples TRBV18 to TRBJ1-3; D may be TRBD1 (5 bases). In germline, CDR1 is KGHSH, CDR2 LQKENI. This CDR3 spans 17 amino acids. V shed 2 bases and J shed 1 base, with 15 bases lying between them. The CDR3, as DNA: TGTGCCAGCTCACCAATTACAGGAGAGCAATCTGGAAACACCATATATTTT. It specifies CASSPITGEQSGNTIYF.

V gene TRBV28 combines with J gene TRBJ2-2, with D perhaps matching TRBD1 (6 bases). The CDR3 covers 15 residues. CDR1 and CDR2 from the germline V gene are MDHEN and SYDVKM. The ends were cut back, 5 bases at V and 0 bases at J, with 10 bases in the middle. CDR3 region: CASSTTGANTGELFF. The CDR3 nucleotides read TGTGCCAGCAGTACGACAGGAGCGAACACCGGGGAGCTGTTTTTT.

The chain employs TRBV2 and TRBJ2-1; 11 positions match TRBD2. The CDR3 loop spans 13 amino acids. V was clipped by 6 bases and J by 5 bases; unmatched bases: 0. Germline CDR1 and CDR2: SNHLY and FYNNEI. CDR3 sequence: CASRGLADNEQFF. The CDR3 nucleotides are TGTGCCAGCAGGGGACTAGCGGACAATGAGCAGTTCTTC.

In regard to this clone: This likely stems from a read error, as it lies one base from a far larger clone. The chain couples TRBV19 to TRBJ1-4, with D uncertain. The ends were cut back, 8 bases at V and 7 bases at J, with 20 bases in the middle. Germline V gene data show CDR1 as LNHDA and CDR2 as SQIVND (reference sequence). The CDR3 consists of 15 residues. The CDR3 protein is CASGTRNGVPEKLFF. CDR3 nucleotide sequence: TGTGCCAGTGGTACCCGTAACGGGGTTCCTGAAAAACTGTTTTTT. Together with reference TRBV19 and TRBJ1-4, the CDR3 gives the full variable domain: DGGITQSPKYLFRKEGQNVTLSCEQNLNHDAMYWYRQDPGQGLRLIYYSQIVNDFQKGDIAEGYSVSREKKESFPLTVTSAQKNPTAFYLCASGTRNGVPEKLFFGSGTQLSVL.

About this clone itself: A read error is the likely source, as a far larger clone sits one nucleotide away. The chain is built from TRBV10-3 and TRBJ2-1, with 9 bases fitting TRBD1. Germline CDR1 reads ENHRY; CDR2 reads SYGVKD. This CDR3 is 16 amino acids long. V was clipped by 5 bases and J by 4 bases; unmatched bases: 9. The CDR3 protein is CAISHSGTGYYNEQFF. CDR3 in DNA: TGTGCCATCAGTCATTCCGGGACAGGGTATTACAATGAGCAGTTCTTC.

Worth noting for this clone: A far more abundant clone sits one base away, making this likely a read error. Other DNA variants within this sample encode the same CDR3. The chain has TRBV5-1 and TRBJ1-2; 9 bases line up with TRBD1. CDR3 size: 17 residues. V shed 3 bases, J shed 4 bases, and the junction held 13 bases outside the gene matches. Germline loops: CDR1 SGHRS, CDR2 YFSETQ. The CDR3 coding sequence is TGCGCCAGCAGCTGGCTTTCCGACAGGGGACAGGGCTATGGCTACACCTTC. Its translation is CASSWLSDRGQGYGYTF.

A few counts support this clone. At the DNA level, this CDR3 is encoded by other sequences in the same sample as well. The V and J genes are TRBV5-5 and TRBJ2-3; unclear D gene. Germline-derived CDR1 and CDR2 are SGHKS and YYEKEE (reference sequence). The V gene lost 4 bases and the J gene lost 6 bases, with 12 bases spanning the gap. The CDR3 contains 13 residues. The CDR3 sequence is CASSPPGRDTQYF. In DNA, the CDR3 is TGTGCCAGCAGCCCCCCTGGACGTGATACGCAGTATTTT.

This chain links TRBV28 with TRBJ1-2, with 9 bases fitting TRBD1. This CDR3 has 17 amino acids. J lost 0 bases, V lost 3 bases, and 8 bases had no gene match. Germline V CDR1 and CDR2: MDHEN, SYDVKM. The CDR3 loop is CASSFPSGTGTNYGYTF. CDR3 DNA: TGTGCCAGCAGTTTTCCCTCCGGGACAGGGACTAACTATGGCTACACCTTC.